This is a list of T cell receptor beta chains from one sample in a study of T cell repertoires in cytomegalovirus infection. MiXCR was run by TCRdb on the reads, yielding one entry per CDR3 protein. The profile shows under 250,000 distinct CDR3 sequences, around an eighth of them singletons. The source material was PBMCs. The receptors come from a human donor in good health (CMV status not recorded). Some clones in this sample may be carry-over from other donors' samples. CDR3s include the opening cysteine and the closing phenylalanine or tryptophan. A D gene is named only where the DNA matches it firmly. Clone size is shown for a subset of rows, as once, few, many or a class of expanded clone.

v_call	cdr3_length	clone_size	d_call	j_call	cdr3_aa	cdr3_nt
TRBV25-1	13	.	.	TRBJ1-3	CASKYSGGNTIYF	TGTGCCAGCAAGTACTCCGGAGGGAACACCATATATTTT
TRBV29-1	14	many	.	TRBJ1-4	CSVGARSLNEKLFF	TGCAGCGTCGGGGCGCGGAGTCTTAATGAAAAACTGTTTTTT
TRBV18	15	few	.	TRBJ1-2	CASSPMSARDYGYTF	TGTGCCAGCTCACCTATGTCCGCCAGGGACTATGGCTACACCTTC
TRBV5-1	14	few	.	TRBJ2-3	CASSQRTSTDTQYF	TGCGCCAGCAGCCAGCGGACTAGCACAGATACGCAGTATTTT
TRBV4-3	15	many	.	TRBJ2-5	CASSQDAGGGETQYF	TGCGCCAGCAGCCAAGACGCAGGGGGAGGAGAGACCCAGTACTTC
TRBV5-1	14	.	.	TRBJ2-7	CASSLEGKAYEQYF	TGCGCCAGCAGCTTGGAGGGTAAGGCCTACGAGCAGTACTTC
TRBV7-2	15	many	TRBD1	TRBJ1-6	CASSPPTGVNSPLHF	TGTGCCAGCAGCCCCCCAACAGGGGTTAATTCACCCCTCCACTTT
TRBV5-6	14	few	.	TRBJ1-1	CASSLASGVGEAFF	TGTGCCAGCAGCTTGGCCTCAGGGGTAGGTGAAGCTTTCTTT
TRBV11-3	13	few	.	TRBJ2-1	CASSPSRGHEQFF	TGTGCCAGCAGCCCCTCTAGGGGCCATGAGCAGTTCTTC
TRBV4-3	17	few	TRBD2	TRBJ2-1	CASSQEASGRVWNEQFF	TGCGCCAGCAGCCAAGAAGCTAGCGGGAGAGTCTGGAATGAGCAGTTCTTC
TRBV20-1	15	.	.	TRBJ1-5	CSALPGDLYNQPQHF	TGCAGTGCTCTACCGGGTGACCTCTACAATCAGCCCCAGCATTTT
TRBV7-6	15	many	.	TRBJ2-2	CASSFQGPNTGELFF	TGTGCCAGCAGCTTCCAGGGCCCGAACACCGGGGAGCTGTTTTTT
TRBV6-2/TRBV6-3	13	.	.	TRBJ1-1	CASSYSRGIEAFF	TGTGCCAGCAGTTACTCGAGGGGGATTGAAGCTTTCTTT
TRBV5-5	15	many	.	TRBJ1-2	CASSLEGSSNYGYTF	TGTGCCAGCAGCTTGGAAGGCAGTTCGAACTATGGCTACACCTTC
TRBV7-9	16	many	.	TRBJ1-6	CASTRAGNRHNSPLHF	TGTGCCAGCACCCGGGCAGGGAACCGCCATAATTCACCCCTCCACTTT
TRBV18	13	few	.	TRBJ2-1	CASSPDDSNEQFF	TGTGCCAGCTCACCAGACGACAGCAATGAGCAGTTCTTC
TRBV12-3/TRBV12-4	13	many	.	TRBJ2-3	CASSLQVEGTQYF	TGTGCCAGCAGTCTCCAGGTCGAGGGGACGCAGTATTTT
TRBV20-1	13	many	.	TRBJ1-3	CSGLEDPGNTIYF	TGCAGCGGCTTGGAGGATCCTGGAAACACCATATATTTT
TRBV20-1	14	.	TRBD2	TRBJ2-1	CSAFPSGRIGEQFF	TGCAGTGCATTCCCTAGCGGGAGAATCGGTGAGCAGTTCTTC
TRBV29-1	15	.	.	TRBJ1-4	CSVEVAASTNEKLFF	TGCAGCGTTGAAGTGGCGGCCTCAACTAATGAAAAACTGTTTTTT
TRBV7-2	13	many	.	TRBJ2-5	CASSSGVGETQYF	TGTGCCAGCAGCTCCGGAGTAGGTGAGACCCAGTACTTC
TRBV5-4	13	.	.	TRBJ2-7	CASAVGAKHEQYF	TGTGCCAGCGCCGTGGGGGCGAAGCACGAGCAGTACTTC
TRBV28	11	.	.	TRBJ2-7	CASRDEREQYF	TGTGCCAGCAGGGACGAGCGCGAGCAGTACTTC
TRBV20-1	13	few	.	TRBJ1-1	CSAPSGNKAEAFF	TGCAGTGCCCCGTCAGGGAACAAGGCTGAAGCTTTCTTT
TRBV19	15	many	TRBD2	TRBJ2-7	CASQPRASGNYEQYF	TGTGCCAGCCAGCCCCGCGCTAGCGGGAACTACGAGCAGTACTTC
TRBV6-5	15	many	TRBD1	TRBJ2-5	CASSYGQGAWETQYF	TGTGCCAGCAGTTACGGGCAGGGGGCTTGGGAGACCCAGTACTTC
TRBV7-2	15	many	TRBD2	TRBJ2-1	CASSPGLAGANEQFF	TGTGCCAGCAGCCCGGGACTAGCGGGAGCCAATGAGCAGTTCTTC
TRBV7-9	13	few	.	TRBJ2-3	CASSGGGSDTQYF	TGTGCCAGCAGCGGAGGGGGGTCCGATACGCAGTATTTT
TRBV19	15	.	.	TRBJ2-3	CASSISVGGTDTQYF	TGTGCCAGTAGTATTTCGGTCGGGGGAACAGATACGCAGTATTTT
TRBV18	15	.	.	TRBJ1-1	CASSPLELRDTEAFF	TGTGCCAGCTCACCCTTAGAGTTAAGGGACACTGAAGCTTTCTTT
TRBV7-9	12	many	.	TRBJ2-7	CASGRLSYEQYF	TGTGCCAGCGGCCGCCTCTCCTACGAGCAGTACTTC
TRBV20-1	12	.	TRBD1	TRBJ2-7	CSGQGASYEQYF	TGCAGTGGCCAGGGGGCCTCCTACGAGCAGTACTTC